This TCR beta chain is from a study of blood T cell repertoires in COVID-19. Overall study: The origin of the acute and convalescent COVID-19 samples was the United States, Italy and Spain. From T cells, B-cell-depleted T cells, or PBMCs came the material, which was cDNA or gDNA.

As processed by the authors: Nucleated cell number was recorded as an estimate derived from reference gene primer amplification. The repertoire was sequenced with immunoSEQ multiplex PCR; TCRdb's copy has only in-frame clones and lacks some. V, J and clone size derive from that table, while D and trimming were established from the DNA sequence. Found here are approximately 170,000 clones, just under 85% of them singletons; the top ten hold less than 9%. The CDR3 spans 14 residues. Germline V lookup: CDR1 MNHEY, CDR2 SVGAGI. V lost 6 bases, J lost 2 bases, and 6 bases stayed unmatched. The rearrangement uses TRBV6-5 and TRBJ2-7, with 8 bases fitting TRBD2. Material for sequencing was peripheral blood. The TCR sequence derives from a man aged 35 to 55 who had recovered from COVID-19. For the CDR3, the DNA is TGTGCCAGCAGCGGACTAGCACCGACCTACGAGCAGTACTTC. It specifies CASSGLAPTYEQYF.